Listed below are T cell receptor beta chains from one sample, sequenced in a study of identical twins. TCRdb redid the calling of the 5' RACE reads with MiXCR, one entry per CDR3 protein. The data contain around 1.7 million distinct CDR3 sequences, 32% of them singletons. Sequencing was carried out using cord blood. The origin of the receptors is a newborn girl in good health. CDR3s include the opening cysteine and the closing phenylalanine or tryptophan. A D gene is named only where the DNA matches it firmly. Rows may omit the clone size; those that give it use once, few, many or a size class.

>-|TRBV10-3|TRBJ2-1|-
CAISESRQGGNEQFF
TGTGCCATCAGTGAGTCAAGGCAGGGGGGCAATGAGCAGTTCTTC
>-|TRBV20-1|TRBJ2-3|-
CSARRGLIDTQYF
TGCAGTGCTAGGCGGGGTCTCATAGATACGCAGTATTTT
>many|TRBV21-1|TRBJ2-7|-
CASSGRVSYEQYF
TGTGCCAGCAGCGGCCGGGTTTCCTACGAGCAGTACTTC
>-|TRBV19|TRBJ1-2|TRBD1
CASSIGTGRRVYGYTF
TGTGCCAGTAGCATCGGGACAGGACGGCGGGTCTATGGCTACACCTTC
>-|TRBV7-9|TRBJ1-1|-
CASSPAVRRDMNTEAFF
TGTGCCAGCAGCCCTGCCGTTAGGCGAGATATGAACACTGAAGCTTTCTTT
>few|TRBV5-4|TRBJ1-2|-
CASSRIVDRIYGYTF
TGTGCCAGCAGCCGCATAGTAGACAGAATCTATGGCTACACCTTC
>few|TRBV2|TRBJ2-7|TRBD2
CASSGLAGGHEQYF
TGTGCCAGCAGTGGACTAGCGGGGGGCCACGAGCAGTACTTC
>-|TRBV14|TRBJ2-1|-
CASSQALVANNEQFF
TGTGCCAGCAGCCAAGCCCTAGTGGCTAACAATGAGCAGTTCTTC
>few|TRBV20-1|TRBJ1-1|-
CSARSEGGTEAFF
TGCAGTGCTAGATCGGAAGGAGGCACTGAAGCTTTCTTT
>few|TRBV4-1|TRBJ1-2|TRBD1
CASSQALDRGYTF
TGCGCCAGCAGCCAAGCCTTGGACAGGGGCTACACCTTC
>-|TRBV5-6|TRBJ1-1|TRBD1
CASSLSRGRRGTEAFF
TGTGCCAGCAGCTTGAGCAGGGGGCGGAGAGGAACTGAAGCTTTCTTT
>-|TRBV12-3/TRBV12-4|TRBJ2-4|-
CASSWDTRNIQYF
TGTGCCAGCAGTTGGGACACTCGGAACATTCAGTACTTC